This T cell receptor beta chain was captured in a study of blood T cell repertoires in COVID-19. Study-level information: Two negative PCRs, clearance, or symptom resolution were required of recovered Cohort 3 donors. The United States, Italy and Spain were the sources of the acute and convalescent COVID-19 samples. The analysed material was cDNA or gDNA that came from T cells, B-cell-depleted T cells, or PBMCs.

CDR3 length: 17 residues. The germline V and J ends were trimmed by 0 bases and 1 base, with 10 bases remaining between them. Germline V gene lookup returns CDR1 LGHNA and CDR2 YNFKEQ. Produced via immunoSEQ multiplex PCR; TCRdb's table is partial and in-frame only. The repertoire has hundreds of thousands of clones, roughly nine tenths of them found once; the top ten carry approximately 3.3%. The source of this sequence is a woman between 45 and 60 years old in a cohort exposed to, infected with or recovered from COVID-19 (not recorded which). This chain joins TRBV4-2 and TRBJ2-6; possible D gene TRBD1, 6 bases. Sequencing input: PBMCs or T cells enriched from blood (not recorded which). The CDR3 loop reads CASSQEARGSGANVLTF. CDR3 bases: TGTGCCAGCAGCCAAGAGGCCAGGGGATCTGGGGCCAACGTCCTGACTTTC.